This note documents a single T cell receptor beta chain sequence. The antigen it binds to is not known. The sample holds no much larger clone one base away, and base qualities are not on file. This entry belongs to a study of control samples from healthy donors and cancer patients (dated by TCRdb to the early 2020s). The method behind the library was the immunoSEQ multiplex PCR assay. TCRdb holds this immuneACCESS table with in-frame rearrangements only. Some clones are missing; in checked studies, unresolved V genes explain under half, and the rest has no known cause. This sample holds around 84,000 clones; roughly nine tenths were observed only once. Clones ranked in the top ten supply approximately 14% of the sample. Taken from the germline V gene, the CDR1 and CDR2 loops are SGHTA and FQGTGA. Taken from cysteine to phenylalanine, the CDR3 has 16 residues. The sequence is cut down to CDR3 DNA, 48 bases in frame from base 1. After removal of 8 bases from V and 0 bases from J, the junction retains 4 bases not matched to a gene.

The material sequenced was blood. This chain is built from TRBV7-3 and TRBJ2-1; TRBD2 aligns with 13 central bases. This receptor was obtained from a man in his thirties or forties in good health. The CDR3 protein sequence reads: CASGTSGISSYNEQFF. DNA sequence: TGTGCCAGCGGGACTAGCGGGATATCCTCCTACAATGAGCAGTTCTTC.